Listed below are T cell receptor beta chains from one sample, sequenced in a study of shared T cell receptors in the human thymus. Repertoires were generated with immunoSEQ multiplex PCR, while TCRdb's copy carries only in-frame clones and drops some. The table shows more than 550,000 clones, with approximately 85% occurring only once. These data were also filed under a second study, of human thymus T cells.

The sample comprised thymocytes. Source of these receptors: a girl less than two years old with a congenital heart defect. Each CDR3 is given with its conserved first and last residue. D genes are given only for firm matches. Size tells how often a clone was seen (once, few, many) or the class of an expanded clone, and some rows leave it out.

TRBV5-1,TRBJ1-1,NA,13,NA,CASIREDGTEAFF,TGCGCCAGCATTAGGGAGGATGGAACTGAAGCTTTCTTT
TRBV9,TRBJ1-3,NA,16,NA,CASRPAGGSSGNTIYF,TGTGCCAGCAGACCTGCCGGGGGGTCGAGTGGAAACACCATATATTTT
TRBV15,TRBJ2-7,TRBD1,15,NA,CATSRVGDRSYEQYF,TGTGCCACCAGCAGAGTTGGGGACAGGTCCTACGAGCAGTACTTC
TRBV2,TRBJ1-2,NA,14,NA,CAIPSRGEGYGYTF,TGTGCCATCCCAAGCAGGGGAGAGGGCTATGGCTACACCTTC
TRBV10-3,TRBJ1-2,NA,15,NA,CAISEVAGPFYGYTF,TGTGCCATCAGTGAGGTGGCAGGGCCTTTCTATGGCTACACCTTC
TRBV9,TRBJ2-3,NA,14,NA,CASSVEGGTDTQYF,TGTGCCAGCAGCGTAGAGGGGGGCACAGATACGCAGTATTTT
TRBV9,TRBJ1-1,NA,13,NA,CASSARGNTEAFF,TGTGCCAGCAGCGCAAGAGGGAACACTGAAGCTTTCTTT
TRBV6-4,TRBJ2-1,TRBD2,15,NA,CASSDSASGHNEQFF,TGTGCCAGCAGTGACTCGGCTAGCGGGCACAATGAGCAGTTCTTC
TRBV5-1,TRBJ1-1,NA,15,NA,CASSLDRAKNTEAFF,TGCGCCAGCAGCTTGGACAGGGCGAAGAACACTGAAGCTTTCTTT
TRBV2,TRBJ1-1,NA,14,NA,CASSEVQARTEAFF,TGTGCCAGCAGTGAAGTACAGGCCCGCACTGAAGCTTTCTTT
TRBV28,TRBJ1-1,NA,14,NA,CASSFEELNTEAFF,TGTGCCAGCAGTTTCGAGGAACTGAACACTGAAGCTTTCTTT
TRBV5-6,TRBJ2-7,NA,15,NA,CASSSGQILSYEQYF,TGTGCCAGCAGTTCAGGACAGATTCTCTCCTACGAGCAGTACTTC
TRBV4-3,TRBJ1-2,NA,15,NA,CASSQYDSFFYGYTF,TGCGCCAGCAGCCAATACGACAGCTTTTTCTATGGCTACACCTTC
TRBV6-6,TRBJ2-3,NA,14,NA,CASRKLGLTDTQYF,TGTGCCAGTAGGAAACTGGGACTCACAGATACGCAGTATTTT
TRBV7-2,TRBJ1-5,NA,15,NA,CASSLFSGSNQPQHF,TGTGCCAGCAGCTTATTCTCCGGGAGCAATCAGCCCCAGCATTTT
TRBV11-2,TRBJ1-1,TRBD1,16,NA,CASSSRDGQANTEAFF,TGTGCCAGCAGCTCACGCGACGGACAGGCGAACACTGAAGCTTTCTTT
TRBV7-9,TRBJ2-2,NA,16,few,CASSFVTGPYTGELFF,TGTGCCAGCAGCTTTGTAACAGGTCCTTACACCGGGGAGCTGTTTTTT
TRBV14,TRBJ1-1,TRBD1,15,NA,CASSHGQGGYTEAFF,TGTGCCAGCAGCCACGGACAGGGGGGATACACTGAAGCTTTCTTT
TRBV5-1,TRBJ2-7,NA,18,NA,CASSPVAQVPGLIYEQYF,TGCGCCAGCAGCCCCGTCGCGCAGGTCCCGGGACTGATATACGAGCAGTACTTC
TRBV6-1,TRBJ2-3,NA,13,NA,CASSDGAGDTQYF,TGTGCCAGCAGTGATGGTGCGGGGGATACGCAGTATTTT
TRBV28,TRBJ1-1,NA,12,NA,CASSPVNTEAFF,TGTGCCAGCAGCCCAGTGAACACTGAAGCTTTCTTT
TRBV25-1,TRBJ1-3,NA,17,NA,CASSELGGMGAGNTIYF,TGTGCCAGCAGTGAATTGGGGGGTATGGGTGCTGGAAACACCATATATTTT
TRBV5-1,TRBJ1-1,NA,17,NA,CASSLDSHRTLNTEAFF,TGCGCCAGCAGCTTGGATTCCCATAGGACACTGAACACTGAAGCTTTCTTT
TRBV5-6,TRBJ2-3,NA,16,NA,CASSLALWTGTDTQYF,TGTGCCAGCAGCTTGGCGCTATGGACTGGCACAGATACGCAGTATTTT
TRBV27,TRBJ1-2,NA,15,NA,CASSQGVQGGYGYTF,TGTGCCAGCAGTCAAGGAGTCCAAGGGGGCTATGGCTACACCTTC
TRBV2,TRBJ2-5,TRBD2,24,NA,CASTGLAGGKNPPGPILGGGSQYF,TGTGCCAGTACGGGACTAGCGGGGGGGAAAAACCCCCCGGGTCCCATCCTAGGCGGGGGCAGCCAGTACTTC
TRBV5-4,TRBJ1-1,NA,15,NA,CASSTYHGEDTEAFF,TGTGCCAGCAGCACCTACCACGGGGAGGACACTGAAGCTTTCTTT
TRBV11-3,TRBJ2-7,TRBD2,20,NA,CASSLFSGLAGGSPTYEQYF,TGTGCCAGCAGCTTATTCTCCGGACTAGCGGGGGGCTCCCCAACCTACGAGCAGTACTTC
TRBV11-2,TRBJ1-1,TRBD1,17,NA,CASSLAHRGFVNTEAFF,TGTGCCAGCAGCTTAGCCCACAGGGGGTTTGTGAACACTGAAGCTTTCTTT
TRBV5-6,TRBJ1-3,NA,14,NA,CASSLLRARNTIYF,TGTGCCAGCAGCTTGTTACGAGCCAGAAACACCATATATTTT
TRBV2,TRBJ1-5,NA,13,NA,CASRDSSNQPQHF,TGTGCCAGCAGGGACAGTAGCAATCAGCCCCAGCATTTT
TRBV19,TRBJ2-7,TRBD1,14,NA,CASSPGQRGHEQYF,TGTGCCAGTAGTCCGGGACAGAGGGGGCACGAGCAGTACTTC
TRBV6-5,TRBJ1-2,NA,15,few,CASSSKGHAGEGYTF,TGTGCCAGCAGTTCAAAGGGCCATGCCGGGGAAGGCTACACCTTC
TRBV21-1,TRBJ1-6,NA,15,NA,CASSRNRGLLIPLHF,TGTGCCAGCAGTCGAAACAGGGGGCTACTGATACCCCTCCACTTT
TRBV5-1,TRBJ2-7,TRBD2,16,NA,CASSLPGLAGAYEQYF,TGCGCCAGCAGCCTTCCGGGACTAGCGGGGGCCTACGAGCAGTACTTC
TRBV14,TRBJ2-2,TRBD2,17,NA,CASSLPKRGSNTGELFF,TGTGCCAGCAGCCTTCCTAAGCGGGGGTCGAACACCGGGGAGCTGTTTTTT
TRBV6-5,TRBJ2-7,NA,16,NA,CASSYWNNRDIHEQYF,TGTGCCAGCAGTTACTGGAACAACCGGGACATCCACGAGCAGTACTTC
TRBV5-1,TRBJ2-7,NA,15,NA,CASSVIGTTSYEQYF,TGCGCCAGCAGCGTAATCGGGACAACCTCCTACGAGCAGTACTTC
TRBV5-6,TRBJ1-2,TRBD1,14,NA,CASSLRTGNYGYTF,TGTGCCAGCAGCTTACGGACAGGGAACTATGGCTACACCTTC
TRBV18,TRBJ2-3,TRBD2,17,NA,CASSPRGGGYSTDTQYF,TGTGCCAGCTCACCCCGGGGCGGGGGTTACAGCACAGATACGCAGTATTTT
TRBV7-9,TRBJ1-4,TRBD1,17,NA,CASSSVGQGARNEKLFF,TGTGCCAGCAGTTCAGTGGGACAGGGGGCGCGAAATGAAAAACTGTTTTTT
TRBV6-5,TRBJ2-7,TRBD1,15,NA,CASSYSTGGINEQYF,TGTGCCAGCAGTTACTCGACAGGGGGCATCAACGAGCAGTACTTC
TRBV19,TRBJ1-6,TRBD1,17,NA,CASSSGTGRNRASPLHF,TGTGCCAGTAGTTCCGGGACAGGGCGGAATCGGGCTTCACCCCTCCACTTT
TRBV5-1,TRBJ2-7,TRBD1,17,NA,CASSFSPNRGRLDEQYF,TGCGCCAGCAGCTTTTCCCCAAACAGGGGACGGTTAGACGAGCAGTACTTC
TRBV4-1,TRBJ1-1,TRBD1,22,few,CASSHDNGTGRLPSSLNTEAFF,TGCGCCAGCAGCCATGATAATGGGACAGGGAGACTGCCATCAAGCCTGAACACTGAAGCTTTCTTT
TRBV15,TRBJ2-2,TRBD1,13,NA,CATSPGGTGELFF,TGTGCCACCAGTCCAGGGGGCACCGGGGAGCTGTTTTTT
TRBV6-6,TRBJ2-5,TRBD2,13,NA,CASRRGAEETQYF,TGTGCCAGTCGGCGGGGGGCCGAAGAGACCCAGTACTTC
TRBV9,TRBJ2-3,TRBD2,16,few,CASSVSGGTSTDTQYF,TGTGCCAGCAGCGTTAGCGGGGGGACTAGCACAGATACGCAGTATTTT
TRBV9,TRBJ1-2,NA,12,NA,CASKGENYGYTF,TGTGCCAGCAAGGGGGAGAACTATGGCTACACCTTC
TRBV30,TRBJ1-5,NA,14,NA,CAWSPWGHHQPQHF,TGTGCCTGGAGTCCCTGGGGGCATCATCAGCCCCAGCATTTT
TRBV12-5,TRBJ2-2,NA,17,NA,CASGLNARNQDTGELFF,TGTGCTAGCGGTTTGAACGCGCGGAATCAAGACACCGGGGAGCTGTTTTTT
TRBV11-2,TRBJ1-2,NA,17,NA,CASSLGSGGTGSYGYTF,TGTGCCAGCAGCTTAGGGTCCGGAGGCACAGGGTCCTATGGCTACACCTTC
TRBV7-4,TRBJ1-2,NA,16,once,CASSPVAPQGPDGYTF,TGTGCCAGCAGTCCAGTCGCCCCCCAGGGCCCAGATGGCTACACCTTC
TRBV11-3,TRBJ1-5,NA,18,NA,CASRHIQRSQYSNQPQHF,TGTGCCAGCAGACACATACAGAGATCCCAATATAGCAATCAGCCCCAGCATTTT
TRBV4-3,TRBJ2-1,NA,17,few,CASSHHRYWHTHNEQFF,TGCGCCAGCAGCCATCACCGATATTGGCACACACACAATGAGCAGTTCTTC
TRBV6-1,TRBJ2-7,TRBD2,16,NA,CASSEAKRGWSYEQYF,TGTGCCAGCAGTGAAGCTAAGCGGGGCTGGAGCTACGAGCAGTACTTC
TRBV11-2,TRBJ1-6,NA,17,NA,CASSLGGGKCCDSPLHF,TGTGCCAGCAGCTTAGGGGGGGGGAAATGTTGTGATTCACCCCTCCACTTT
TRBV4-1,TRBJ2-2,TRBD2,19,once,CASSQEPSLSGENTGELFF,TGCGCCAGCAGCCAAGAGCCCTCCCTTAGCGGGGAGAACACCGGGGAGCTGTTTTTT
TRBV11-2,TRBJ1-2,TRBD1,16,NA,CASSSHGQGLNYGYTF,TGTGCCAGCAGCTCCCATGGACAGGGTCTTAACTATGGCTACACCTTC
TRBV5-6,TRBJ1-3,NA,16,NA,CASSLAGESSGNTIYF,TGTGCCAGCAGCTTGGCAGGGGAGAGCTCTGGAAACACCATATATTTT